A single T cell receptor beta chain is shown here with its context. Its antigen is unknown. The V and J ends lost 2 bases and 5 bases, in that order; junction bases with no gene match: 4. The CDR3 contains 15 residues. The germline gives CDR1 SEHNR, CDR2 FQNEAQ (reference sequence). Assay: immunoSEQ multiplex PCR; the TCRdb copy retains only in-frame clones and omits some. The profile shows about 68,000 clones, approximately 81% of them singletons. The record originates from a study of a mutant IDH1 vaccine in newly diagnosed glioma. Study at large: Vaccination began 4-6 weeks post radiotherapy alone, or with temozolomide cycles.

As to time point: week 35, safety follow-up. Topical imiquimod accompanied each vaccine dose, which consisted of 300 ug of mutant IDH1 20-mer peptide. The sequencing used PBMCs, collected from a glioma patient whose treatment included an IDH1 peptide vaccine. This clonotype was obtained from a man between 18 and 29 years old with glioma. The chain carries TRBV7-9 and TRBJ2-5, with 11 bases fitting TRBD2. The CDR3 spells CASSLSTSGSETQYF. For the CDR3, the DNA is TGTGCCAGCAGCTTATCAACTAGCGGGAGTGAGACCCAGTACTTC.